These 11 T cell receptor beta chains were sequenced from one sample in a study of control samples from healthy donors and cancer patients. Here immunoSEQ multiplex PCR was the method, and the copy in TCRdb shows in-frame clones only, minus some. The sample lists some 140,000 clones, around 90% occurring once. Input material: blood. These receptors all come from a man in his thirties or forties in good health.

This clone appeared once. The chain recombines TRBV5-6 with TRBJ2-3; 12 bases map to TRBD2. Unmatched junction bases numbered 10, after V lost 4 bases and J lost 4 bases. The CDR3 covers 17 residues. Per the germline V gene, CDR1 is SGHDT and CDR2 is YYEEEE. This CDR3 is CASSPMTSGRISDTQYF. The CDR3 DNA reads TGTGCCAGCAGCCCAATGACTAGCGGGAGAATCTCAGATACGCAGTATTTT.

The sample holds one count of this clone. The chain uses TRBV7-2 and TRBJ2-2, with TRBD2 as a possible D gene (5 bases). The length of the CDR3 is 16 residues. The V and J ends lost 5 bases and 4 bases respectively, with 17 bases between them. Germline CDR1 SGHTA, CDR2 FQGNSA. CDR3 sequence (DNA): TGTGCCAGCAGCCCCTTTCGGGGAGTGGGCACCGGGGAGCTGTTTTTT. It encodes CASSPFRGVGTGELFF. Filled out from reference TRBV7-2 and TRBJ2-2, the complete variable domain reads GAGVSQSPSNKVTEKGKDVELRCDPISGHTALYWYRQSLGQGLEFLIYFQGNSAPDKSGLPSDRFSAERTGGSVSTLTIQRTQQEDSAVYLCASSPFRGVGTGELFFGEGSRLTVL.

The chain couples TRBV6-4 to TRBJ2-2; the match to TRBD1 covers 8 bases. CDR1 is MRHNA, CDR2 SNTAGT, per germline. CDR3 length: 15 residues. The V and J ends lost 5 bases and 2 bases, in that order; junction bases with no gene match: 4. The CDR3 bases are TGTGCCAGCAGTCCGGGACAGGATAACACCGGGGAGCTGTTTTTT. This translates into CASSPGQDNTGELFF.

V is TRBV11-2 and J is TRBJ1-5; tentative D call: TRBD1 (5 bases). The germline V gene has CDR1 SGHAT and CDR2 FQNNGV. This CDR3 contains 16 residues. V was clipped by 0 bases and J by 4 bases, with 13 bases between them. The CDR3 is CASSLDGGSSNQPQHF. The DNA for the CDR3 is TGTGCCAGCAGCTTAGATGGGGGGTCCTCTAATCAGCCCCAGCATTTT.

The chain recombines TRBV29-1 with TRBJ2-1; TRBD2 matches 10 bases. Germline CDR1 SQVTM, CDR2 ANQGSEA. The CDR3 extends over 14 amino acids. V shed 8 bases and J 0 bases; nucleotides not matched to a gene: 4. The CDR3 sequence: CSTSSGSSYNEQFF. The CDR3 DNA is TGCAGCACCTCTAGCGGGAGCTCCTACAATGAGCAGTTCTTC.

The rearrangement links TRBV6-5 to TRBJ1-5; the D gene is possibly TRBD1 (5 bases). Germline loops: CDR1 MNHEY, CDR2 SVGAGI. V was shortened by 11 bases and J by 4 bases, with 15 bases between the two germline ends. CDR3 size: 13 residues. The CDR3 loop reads CASSGTFNQPQHF. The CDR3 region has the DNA TGTGCCTCATCCGGGACTTTTAATCAGCCCCAGCATTTT.

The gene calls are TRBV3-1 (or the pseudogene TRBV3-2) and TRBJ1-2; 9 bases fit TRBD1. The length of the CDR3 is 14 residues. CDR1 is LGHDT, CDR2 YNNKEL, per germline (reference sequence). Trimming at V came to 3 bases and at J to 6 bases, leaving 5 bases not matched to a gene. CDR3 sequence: CASSQVQGAHGYTF. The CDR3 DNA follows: TGTGCCAGCAGCCAGGTACAGGGGGCCCATGGCTACACCTTC.

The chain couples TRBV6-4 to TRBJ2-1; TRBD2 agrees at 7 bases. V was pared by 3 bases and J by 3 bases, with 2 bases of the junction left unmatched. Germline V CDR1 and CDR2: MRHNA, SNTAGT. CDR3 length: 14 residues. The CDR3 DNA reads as TGTGCCAGCAGTGAACGGGGGGACTACAATGAGCAGTTCTTC. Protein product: CASSERGDYNEQFF.

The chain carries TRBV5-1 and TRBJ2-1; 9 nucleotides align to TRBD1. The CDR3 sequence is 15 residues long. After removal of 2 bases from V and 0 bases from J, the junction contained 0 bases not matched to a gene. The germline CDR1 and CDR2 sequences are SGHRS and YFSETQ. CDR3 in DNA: TGCGCCAGCAGCTTACAGGGGGCCTCCTACAATGAGCAGTTCTTC. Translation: CASSLQGASYNEQFF.

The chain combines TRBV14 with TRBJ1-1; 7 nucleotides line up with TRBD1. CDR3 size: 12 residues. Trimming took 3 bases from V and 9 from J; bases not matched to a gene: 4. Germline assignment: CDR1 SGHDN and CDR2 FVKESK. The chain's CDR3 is CASSQDRLQAFF. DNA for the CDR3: TGTGCCAGCAGCCAGGACAGGTTGCAAGCTTTCTTT. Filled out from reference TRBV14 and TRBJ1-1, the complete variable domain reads EAGVTQFPSHSVIEKGQTVTLRCDPISGHDNLYWYRRVMGKEIKFLLHFVKESKQDESGMPNNRFLAERTGGTYSTLKVQPAELEDSGVYFCASSQDRLQAFFGQGTRLTVV.

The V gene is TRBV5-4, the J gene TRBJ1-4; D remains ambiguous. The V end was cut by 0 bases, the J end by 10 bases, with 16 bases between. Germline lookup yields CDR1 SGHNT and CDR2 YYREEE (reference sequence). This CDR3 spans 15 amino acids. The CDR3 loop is CASSLDMGRAGKLFF. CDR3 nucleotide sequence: TGTGCCAGCAGCTTGGACATGGGTAGGGCCGGAAAACTGTTTTTT.